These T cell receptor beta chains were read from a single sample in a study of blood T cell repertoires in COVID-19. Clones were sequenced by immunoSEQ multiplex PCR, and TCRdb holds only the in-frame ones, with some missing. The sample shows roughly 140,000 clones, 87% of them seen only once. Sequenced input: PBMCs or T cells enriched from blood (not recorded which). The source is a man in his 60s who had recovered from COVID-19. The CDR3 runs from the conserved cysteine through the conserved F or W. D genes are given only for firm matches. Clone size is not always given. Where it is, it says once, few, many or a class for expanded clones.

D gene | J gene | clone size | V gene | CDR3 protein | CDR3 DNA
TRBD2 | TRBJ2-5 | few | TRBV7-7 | CASSLGGGRAGETQYF | TGTGCTAGCAGCTTAGGTGGCGGGAGGGCCGGTGAGACCCAGTACTTC
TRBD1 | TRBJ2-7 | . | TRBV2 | CASSRDRGAEQYF | TGTGCCAGCAGTCGGGACAGGGGGGCCGAGCAGTACTTC
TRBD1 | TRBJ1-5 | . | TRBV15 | CATSRGQGDQPQHF | TGTGCCACCAGCAGAGGACAGGGAGATCAGCCCCAGCATTTT
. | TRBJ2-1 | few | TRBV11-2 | CASSTGLNAEQFF | TGTGCCAGCAGCACGGGACTGAACGCTGAGCAGTTCTTC
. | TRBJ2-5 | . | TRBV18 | CASSPRAGWEETQYF | TGTGCCAGCTCACCACGAGCAGGGTGGGAAGAGACCCAGTACTTC
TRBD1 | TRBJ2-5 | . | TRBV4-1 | CASRHPSQGAQETQYF | TGCGCCAGCAGACATCCATCACAGGGGGCCCAAGAGACCCAGTACTTC
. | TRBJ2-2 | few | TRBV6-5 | CASSYLGLHTGELFF | TGTGCCAGCAGTTACTTGGGACTTCACACCGGGGAGCTGTTTTTT
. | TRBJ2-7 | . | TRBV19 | CASADSSYEQYF | TGTGCCAGTGCGGACAGCTCCTACGAGCAGTACTTC
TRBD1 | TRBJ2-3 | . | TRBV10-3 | CAISAVEDRVGTQYF | TGTGCCATCAGCGCGGTTGAAGACAGGGTGGGCACGCAGTATTTT
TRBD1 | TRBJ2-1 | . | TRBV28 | CASSLPGGFENEQFF | TGTGCCAGCAGTTTACCAGGGGGCTTTGAAAATGAGCAGTTCTTC
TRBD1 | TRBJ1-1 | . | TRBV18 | CASSPGQGAFFTEAFF | TGTGCCAGCTCACCCGGACAGGGGGCCTTTTTTACTGAAGCTTTCTTT
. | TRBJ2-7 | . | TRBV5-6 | CASSLTGSAEQYF | TGTGCCAGCAGCTTGACAGGGTCTGCCGAGCAGTACTTC
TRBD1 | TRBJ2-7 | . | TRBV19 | CASRGRDRETREQYF | TGTGCCAGTAGGGGAAGGGACAGGGAAACGAGGGAGCAGTACTTC
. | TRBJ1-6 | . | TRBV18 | CASSPSSTRLNSPLHF | TGTGCCAGCTCACCATCGTCGACAAGATTAAATTCACCCCTCCACTTT
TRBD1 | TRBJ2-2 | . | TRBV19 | CASSTTGLNTGELFF | TGTGCCAGTAGTACGACAGGGCTGAACACCGGGGAGCTGTTTTTT
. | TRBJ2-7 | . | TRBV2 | CASLQAYEQYF | TGTGCCAGCTTACAGGCCTACGAGCAGTACTTC
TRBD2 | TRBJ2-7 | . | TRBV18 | CASSPPGTSGRRYEQYF | TGTGCCAGCTCACCACCCGGGACTAGCGGGAGGAGGTACGAGCAGTACTTC
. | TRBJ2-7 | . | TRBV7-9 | CASSLVGAHYEQYF | TGTGCCAGCAGCTTAGTGGGGGCCCACTACGAGCAGTACTTC
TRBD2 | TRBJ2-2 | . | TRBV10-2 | CASRGLAGFTGELFF | TGCGCCAGCAGGGGACTAGCGGGATTCACCGGGGAGCTGTTTTTT
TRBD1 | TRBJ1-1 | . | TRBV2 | CADRGGETFF | TGTGCCGACAGGGGTGGGGAGACTTTCTTT
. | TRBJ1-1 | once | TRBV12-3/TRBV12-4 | CASSFYTGAFF | TGTGCCAGCAGTTTCTACACCGGGGCTTTCTTT
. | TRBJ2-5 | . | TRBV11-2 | CASSLDLGTQYF | TGTGCCAGCAGCTTAGATCTCGGGACCCAGTACTTC
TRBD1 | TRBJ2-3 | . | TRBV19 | CASSRGQGSTDTQYF | TGTGCCAGTAGTAGGGGACAGGGGAGTACAGATACGCAGTATTTT
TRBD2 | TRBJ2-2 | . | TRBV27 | CASSLLAGGGTGELFF | TGTGCCAGCAGTTTACTAGCGGGGGGGGGCACCGGGGAGCTGTTTTTT
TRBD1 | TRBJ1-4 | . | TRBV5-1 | CASSSGTGVEEKLFF | TGCGCCAGCAGCTCCGGGACAGGGGTAGAAGAAAAACTGTTTTTT
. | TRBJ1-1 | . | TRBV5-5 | CASSLVGERDEAFF | TGTGCCAGCAGCTTGGTCGGGGAACGGGATGAAGCTTTCTTT
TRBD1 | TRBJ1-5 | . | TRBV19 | CASSRATGGIRQPQHF | TGTGCCAGTAGTAGAGCGACAGGGGGCATTCGTCAGCCCCAGCATTTT
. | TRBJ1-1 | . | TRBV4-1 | CASSQVQGLNTEAFF | TGCGCCAGCAGCCAAGTCCAGGGGCTTAACACTGAAGCTTTCTTT
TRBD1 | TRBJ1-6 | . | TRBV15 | CATSFDRGNSPLHF | TGTGCCACCAGCTTCGACAGGGGAAATTCACCCCTCCACTTT
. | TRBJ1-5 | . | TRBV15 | CATSRDKVTNQPQHF | TGTGCCACCAGCAGAGATAAGGTGACTAATCAGCCCCAGCATTTT
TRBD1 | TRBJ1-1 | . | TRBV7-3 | CASSWGQYTEAFF | TGTGCCAGCAGCTGGGGACAGTACACTGAAGCTTTCTTT
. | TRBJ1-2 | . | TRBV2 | CARQTGANYGYTF | TGTGCCAGGCAGACAGGAGCTAACTATGGCTACACCTTC
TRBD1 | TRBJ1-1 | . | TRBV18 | CASSPLEGALPMNTEAFF | TGTGCCAGCTCACCATTGGAGGGGGCTTTACCGATGAACACTGAAGCTTTCTTT
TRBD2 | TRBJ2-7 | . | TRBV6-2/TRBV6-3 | CASSFSGGAYEQYF | TGTGCCAGCAGTTTCAGCGGGGGGGCGTACGAGCAGTACTTC
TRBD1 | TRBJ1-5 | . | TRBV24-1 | CATSDPDRGDQPQHF | TGTGCCACCAGTGACCCGGACAGGGGTGATCAGCCCCAGCATTTT
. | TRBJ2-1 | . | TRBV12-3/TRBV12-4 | CASSSELYNEQFF | TGTGCCAGCAGTTCCGAACTTTACAATGAGCAGTTCTTC